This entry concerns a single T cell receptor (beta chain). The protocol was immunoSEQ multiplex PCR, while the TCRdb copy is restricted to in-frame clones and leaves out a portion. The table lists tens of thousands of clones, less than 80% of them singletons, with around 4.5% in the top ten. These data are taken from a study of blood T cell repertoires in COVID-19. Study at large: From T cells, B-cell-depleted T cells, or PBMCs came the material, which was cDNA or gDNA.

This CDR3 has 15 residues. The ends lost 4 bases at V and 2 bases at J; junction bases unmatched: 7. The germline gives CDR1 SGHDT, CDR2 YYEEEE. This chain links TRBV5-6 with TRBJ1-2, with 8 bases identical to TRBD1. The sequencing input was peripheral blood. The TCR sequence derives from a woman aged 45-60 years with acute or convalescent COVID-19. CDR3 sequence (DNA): TGTGCCAGCAGCAGGACAGGGATGGGGAACTATGGCTACACCTTC. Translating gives CASSRTGMGNYGYTF.